This T cell receptor beta chain originates from a study of T-cell reconstitution after alpha-beta-depleted transplantation in children. Using unique molecular identifiers, the investigators prepared the TCRbeta library. TCRdb passed the PCR reads through MiXCR, listing each CDR3 protein once. The sample holds about 980,000 distinct CDR3 sequences, around 30% seen once. The sample holds a few counts of this clonotype. Antigen unknown. Study-wide points: Several hundred rapidly expanded clones from non-depleted graft cells reportedly supplied alpha-beta T cells about two months post-transplant. T-cell numbers and diversity, one year after transplant, stemmed largely from T cells that were newly produced. TCRbeta diversity was high at day 60 in some patients (a result of surviving recipient T cells and thymic progenitors).

The sample was PBMCs, mostly from graft donor cells, taken 360 days after TCRalphabeta/CD19-depleted stem cell transplant. This TCR was recovered from a boy under two years old who had a stem cell transplant for SCID, so the T cells may come from the graft donor.

CDR3 DNA: TGTGCCAGCAGCCGACACTCTAGCGGGGGGGACACAGATACGCAGTATTTT. Protein sequence: CASSRHSSGGDTDTQYF. The chain joins TRBV25-1 to TRBJ2-3, with TRBD2 identical over 12 bases. This CDR3 comprises 17 residues. Germline-derived CDR1 and CDR2 are MGHDK and SYGVNS. V dropped 6 bases and J dropped 2; count of bases not matched to a gene: 9.